These T cell receptor beta chains were read from a single sample in a study of blood T cell repertoires in COVID-19. Profiled with immunoSEQ multiplex PCR; TCRdb holds only in-frame clones, not every one. The sample has fewer than 350,000 clones; around 90% are singletons. Sequencing used PBMCs or T cells enriched from blood (not recorded which). Receptor source: a woman in her twenties or thirties who had recovered from COVID-19. The conserved cysteine and the conserved F or W are not part of the CDR3 here.

V gene,CDR3 protein
TRBV30,AWSPDSLNSPLH
TRBV12-3/TRBV12-4,ASSFAGNEQF
TRBV18,ASSPPGGPVDEQF
TRBV19,ASSIFREANTEAF
TRBV7-9,ASSIRDTQETQY
TRBV7-3,ASSFVAGTEAF
TRBV9,ASSEGDRGFSWGSEKLF
TRBV5-4,ASSPGGVQTFGEQY
TRBV18,ASSPLDRVYTEAF
TRBV10-3,AIRGAGYQETQY
TRBV11-3,ASSPRDRDTEAF
TRBV7-3,ASSLMPSGNEQF
TRBV6-4,ASSDGSGADTQY
TRBV18,ASSVNRVAGDEQF
TRBV9,ASSVDPFASGRQY
TRBV5-1,ASSLSGRAYEQY
TRBV10-3,AISESMGGTEAF
TRBV11-2,ASSFVSGRAGISTGELF
TRBV7-3,ASSFVPSGGGTDTQY
TRBV5-6,ASSLRGNTGELF
TRBV28,ASLRNTEAF
TRBV3-1/TRBV3-2,ASSQTGNPF
TRBV4-3,ASSQDGEETQY
TRBV2,ASTGGVYEKLF
TRBV6-5,ASAGSGNTIY
TRBV27,ASRFRQGAPYEQY
TRBV6-4,ASSPSGDNEKLF
TRBV3-1/TRBV3-2,ASSRRTSGYNEQF
TRBV19,ASRRSGNEQF
TRBV7-9,ASSPAGGRVNEQF
TRBV28,ASSLYSPSGRHEQY
TRBV28,ASRRATGMNTEAF
TRBV18,ASSPGLAGSTDTQY
TRBV9,ASSVAGRDEQF
TRBV6-5,ASRRGELF
TRBV4-1,ASSLIVGLANGELF
TRBV7-3,ASSLGESSYNEQF
TRBV27,ASTLNGQGAGEQY
TRBV4-1,ASSIELRQPQH
TRBV6-6,ASSQGLAGEIGDTQY
TRBV5-5,ASRGMETQY
TRBV11-3,ASSPPGRANEKLF
TRBV9,ASSPLAANTEAF
TRBV18,ASSGLAASTGELF
TRBV19,ASSIRGTGSTDTQY
TRBV27,ASSLNLDTEAF
TRBV28,ASRTWDSATEAF
TRBV5-4,ASSLEGPYEQY
TRBV7-9,ASGFLGYQGLN